This TCR beta chain was retrieved from a study of T-cell memory formation after mild COVID-19. This clonotype appeared a few times. TCRdb reanalysed the 5' RACE reads using MiXCR and keeps one entry per CDR3 protein. The sample shows 450,000 to 650,000 distinct CDR3 sequences, 20% to 25% of them seen only once. CDR1 is GTSNPN and CDR2 is SVGIG in the germline V gene (reference sequence). This CDR3 has 10 amino acids. V lost 5 bases to trimming and J lost 9 bases, with 11 bases between them. The material sequenced was PBMCs or a T cell subset sorted from them (not recorded which). This TCR was sampled from an adult woman who had mild COVID-19 (a few samples of this study predate the infection). Cell type and time point are not known. The chain employs TRBV30 and TRBJ2-7; D is possibly TRBD2 (7 bases). CDR3 region: CAWGRGRQYF. CDR3 coding DNA: TGTGCCTGGGGGCGGGGGCGGCAGTACTTC. Full variable domain (missing parts from reference TRBV30 and TRBJ2-7): SQTIHQWPATLVQPVGSPLSLECTVEGTSNPNLYWYRQAAGRGLQLLFYSVGIGQISSEVPQNLSASRPQDRQFILSSKKLLLSDSGFYLCAWGRGRQYFGPGTRLTVT.